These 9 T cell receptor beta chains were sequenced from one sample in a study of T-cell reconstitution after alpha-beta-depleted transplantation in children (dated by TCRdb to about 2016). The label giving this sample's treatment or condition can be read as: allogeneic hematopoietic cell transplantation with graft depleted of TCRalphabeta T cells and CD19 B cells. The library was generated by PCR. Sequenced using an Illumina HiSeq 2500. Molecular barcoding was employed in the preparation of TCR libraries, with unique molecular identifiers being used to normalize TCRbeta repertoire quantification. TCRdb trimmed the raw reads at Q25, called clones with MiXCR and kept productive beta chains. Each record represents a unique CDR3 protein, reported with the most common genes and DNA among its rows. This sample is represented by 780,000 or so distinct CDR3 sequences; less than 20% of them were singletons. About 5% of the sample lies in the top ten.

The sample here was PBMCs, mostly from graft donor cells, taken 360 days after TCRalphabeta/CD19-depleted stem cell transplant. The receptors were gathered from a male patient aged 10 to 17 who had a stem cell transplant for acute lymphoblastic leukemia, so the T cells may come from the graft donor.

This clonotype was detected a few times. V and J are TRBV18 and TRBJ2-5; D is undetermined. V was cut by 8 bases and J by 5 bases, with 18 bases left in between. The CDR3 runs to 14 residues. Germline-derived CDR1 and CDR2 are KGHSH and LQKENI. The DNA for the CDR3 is TGTGCCAGCCACCGATTTAATCGGAAGGAGACCCAGTACTTC. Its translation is CASHRFNRKETQYF.

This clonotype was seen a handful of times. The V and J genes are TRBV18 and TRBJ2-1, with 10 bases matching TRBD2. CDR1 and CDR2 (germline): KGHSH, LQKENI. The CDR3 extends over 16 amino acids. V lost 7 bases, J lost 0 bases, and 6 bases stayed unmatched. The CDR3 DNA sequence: TGTGCCAGCTGCTCAGCGGGGGGGAGCTCCTACAATGAGCAGTTCTTC. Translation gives CASCSAGGSSYNEQFF.

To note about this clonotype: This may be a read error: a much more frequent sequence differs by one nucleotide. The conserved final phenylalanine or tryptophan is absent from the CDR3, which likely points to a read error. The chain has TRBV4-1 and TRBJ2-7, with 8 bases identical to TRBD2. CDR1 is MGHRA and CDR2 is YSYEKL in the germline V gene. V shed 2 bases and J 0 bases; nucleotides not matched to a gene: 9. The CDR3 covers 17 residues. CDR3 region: CASSQPIVGTSSYEQYC. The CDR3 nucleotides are TGCGCCAGCAGCCAACCCATTGTCGGGACTAGCTCCTACGAGCAGTACTGC.

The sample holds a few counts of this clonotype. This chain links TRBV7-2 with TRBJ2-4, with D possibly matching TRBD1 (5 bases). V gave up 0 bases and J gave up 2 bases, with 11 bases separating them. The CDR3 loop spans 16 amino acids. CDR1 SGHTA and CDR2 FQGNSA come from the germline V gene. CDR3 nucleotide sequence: TGTGCCAGCAGCTTAGCTGGCAGGGCCCCCAAAAACATTCAGTACTTC. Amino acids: CASSLAGRAPKNIQYF.

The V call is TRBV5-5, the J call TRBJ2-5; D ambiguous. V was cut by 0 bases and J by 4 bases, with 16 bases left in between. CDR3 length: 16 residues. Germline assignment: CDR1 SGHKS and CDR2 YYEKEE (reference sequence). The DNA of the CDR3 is TGTGCCAGCAGCTTGGTAAACCAACCAAGGTTAGAGACCCAGTACTTC. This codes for CASSLVNQPRLETQYF.

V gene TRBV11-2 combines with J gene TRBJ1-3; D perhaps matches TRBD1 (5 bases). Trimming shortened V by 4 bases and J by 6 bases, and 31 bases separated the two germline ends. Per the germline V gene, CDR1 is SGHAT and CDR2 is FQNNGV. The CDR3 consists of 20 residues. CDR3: CASSSLGARGVKGLSNTIYF. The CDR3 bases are TGTGCCAGCAGCTCGCTAGGGGCCCGTGGAGTGAAGGGATTGTCAAACACCATATATTTT.

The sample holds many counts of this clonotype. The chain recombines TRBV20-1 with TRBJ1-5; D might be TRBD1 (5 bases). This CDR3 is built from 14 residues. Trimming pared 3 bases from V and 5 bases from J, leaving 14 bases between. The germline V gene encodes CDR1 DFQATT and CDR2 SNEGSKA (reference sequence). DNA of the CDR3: TGCAGTGCTAGCGACGGGTTGGGGCATCAGCCCCAGCATTTT. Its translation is CSASDGLGHQPQHF.

Here the CDR3 reads CASSFARATDTQYF. DNA for the CDR3: TGTGCCAGCAGCTTCGCCAGGGCGACAGATACGCAGTATTTT. The chain has TRBV7-8 and TRBJ2-3; D is possibly TRBD1 (5 bases). The CDR3 is 14 residues long. Between the trimmed V and J ends, which lost 3 bases and 3 bases, there was a span of 10 bases. CDR1 SGHVS and CDR2 FQNEAQ come from the germline V gene.

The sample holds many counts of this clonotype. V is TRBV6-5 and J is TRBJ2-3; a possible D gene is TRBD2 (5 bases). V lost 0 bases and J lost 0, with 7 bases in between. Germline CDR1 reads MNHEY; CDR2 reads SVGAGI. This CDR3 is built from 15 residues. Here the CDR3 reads CASSYSGGSTDTQYF. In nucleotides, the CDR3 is TGTGCCAGCAGTTACTCGGGCGGGAGCACAGATACGCAGTATTTT.